This TCR beta chain was captured in a study of blood T cell repertoires in COVID-19. Study details: Sites across the United States, Italy and Spain contributed samples from acute and convalescent COVID-19.

The repertoire was sequenced with immunoSEQ multiplex PCR; TCRdb's copy has only in-frame clones and lacks some. The sample includes 150,000 to 200,000 clones, 75% to 90% seen only once; the top ten take around 2.3%. This CDR3 is 15 amino acids long. CDR1 and CDR2 from the germline V gene are WNHNN and SYGVQD (reference sequence). Trimming removed 5 bases from V and 2 bases from J; junction bases left unmatched: 7. The V call is TRBV10-1, the J call TRBJ2-3, with TRBD2 matching 7 bases. The TCR originated in a man between 65 and 80 years old with active or convalescent COVID-19. Sequences were obtained from peripheral blood. The CDR3 DNA sequence: TGCGCCAGCAGTCCGGGACTATACAACACAGATACGCAGTATTTT. Protein product: CASSPGLYNTDTQYF.